Detailed here is one T cell receptor beta chain. Its antigen is not known. Time point reported: week 5, during vaccination. Every vaccine dose comprised 300 ug of mutant IDH1 20-mer peptide plus topical imiquimod. Libraries were prepared by immunoSEQ multiplex PCR; TCRdb keeps only in-frame clonotypes and omits some of them. The sample records about 40,000 clones, approximately 90% being singletons. The record originates from a study of a mutant IDH1 vaccine in newly diagnosed glioma. At the level of the study: Patients were given eight vaccinations, scheduled in weeks 1, 3, 5, 7, 11, 15, 19 and 23. Treated patients had a mean age of roughly 44 years and a sex split that was roughly 60% male and about 40% female. Whole-study results and caveats: With respect to changes in top peripheral T cell clonotypes, pseudoprogression seemed unrelated. Vaccine-induced responses were seen in around 93% of patients, spanning several MHC alleles.

Germline V gives CDR1 MDHEN, CDR2 SYDVKM. The CDR3 extends over 14 amino acids. Trimming took off 8 bases at V and 4 bases at J, with 17 bases between the two ends. The TCR comes from a man aged 50-59 years with glioma. The rearrangement links TRBV28 to TRBJ1-2; D uncertain. Specimen: PBMCs, collected from a glioma patient whose treatment included an IDH1 peptide vaccine. The CDR3 DNA is TGTGCCAGCCGCGGCGCCGGGAGATTCTATGGCTACACCTTC. Translation: CASRGAGRFYGYTF.